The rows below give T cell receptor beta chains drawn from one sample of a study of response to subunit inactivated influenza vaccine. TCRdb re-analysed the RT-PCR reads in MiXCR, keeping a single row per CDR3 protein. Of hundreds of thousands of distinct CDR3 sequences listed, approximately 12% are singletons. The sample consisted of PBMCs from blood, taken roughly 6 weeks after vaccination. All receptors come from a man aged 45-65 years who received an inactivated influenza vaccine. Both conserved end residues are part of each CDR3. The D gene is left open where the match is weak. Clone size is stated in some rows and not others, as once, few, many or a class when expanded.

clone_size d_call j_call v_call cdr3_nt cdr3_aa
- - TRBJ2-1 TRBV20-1 TGCAGGCCGGTTCTGTCTGCCAATGAGCAGTTCTTC CRPVLSANEQFF
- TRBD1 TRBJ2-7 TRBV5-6 TGTGCCAGCAGCTTGGCGGGACAGGGGGAGTACGAGCAGTACTTC CASSLAGQGEYEQYF
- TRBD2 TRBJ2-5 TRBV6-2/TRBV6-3 TGTGCCAGCAGTTACCCCCAGCTAGCGGGGGCCCTGACCCAGTACTTC CASSYPQLAGALTQYF
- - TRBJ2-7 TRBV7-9 TGTGCCAGCAGCTTAGGTTCCAGTCTCTACGAGCAGTACTTC CASSLGSSLYEQYF
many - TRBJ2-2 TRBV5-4 TGTGCCAGCAGCCCCGCCTACAAAGGGGAGCTGTTTTTT CASSPAYKGELFF
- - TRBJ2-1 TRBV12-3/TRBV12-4 TGTGCCAGCAGTCCCGACGGGGACAATGAGCAGTTCTTC CASSPDGDNEQFF
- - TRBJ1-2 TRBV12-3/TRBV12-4 TGTGCCAGCAGTTTAGATAACGCAGGGATAGGTGGTGGCTACACCTTC CASSLDNAGIGGGYTF
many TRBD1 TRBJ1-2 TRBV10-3 TGTGCCATCAGTGAACCCGGGACAGGGGCTTCTGGCTACACCTTC CAISEPGTGASGYTF
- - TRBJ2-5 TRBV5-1 TGCGCCAGCAGCTTGACGGGAGCGGGTCAAGAGACCCAGTACTTC CASSLTGAGQETQYF
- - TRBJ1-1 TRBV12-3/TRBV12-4 TGTGCCAGCAGTTTCAATCCATCGAACACTGAAGCTTTCTTT CASSFNPSNTEAFF
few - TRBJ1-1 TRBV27 TGTGCCTCGGCGGGATGGACTGAAGCTTTCTTT CASAGWTEAFF
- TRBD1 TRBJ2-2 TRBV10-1 TGCGCCAGCAGTGAGTTAGGGGGCGCGAACACCGGGGAGCTGTTTTTT CASSELGGANTGELFF
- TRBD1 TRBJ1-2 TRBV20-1 TGCAGTGCTGGGACAGGTGATGGCTACACCTTC CSAGTGDGYTF
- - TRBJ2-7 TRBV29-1 TGCAGCGTTGAAAGACAATTGGGCAGGTACTTC CSVERQLGRYF
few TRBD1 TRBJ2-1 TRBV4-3 TGCGCCAGCAGCCAAGAATTCGACAGGGGGTTCAATGAGCAGTTCTTC CASSQEFDRGFNEQFF
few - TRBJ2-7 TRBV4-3 TGCGCCAGCAGCCAACGACATTCCAGCTCCTACGAGCAGTACTTC CASSQRHSSSYEQYF
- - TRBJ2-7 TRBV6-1 TGTGCCAGCAGCCCCTTCTCAGGGGGAGGCTACGAGCAGTACTTC CASSPFSGGGYEQYF
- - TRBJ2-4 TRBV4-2 TGTGCCAGCAGCCAAGATCGGGGGAGGCCTCTAGCCAAAAACATTCAGTACTTC CASSQDRGRPLAKNIQYF
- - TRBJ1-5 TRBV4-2 TGTGCCAGCAGCCAAGATCTGCACCAGCCCCAGCATTTT CASSQDLHQPQHF
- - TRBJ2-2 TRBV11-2 TGTGCCAGCAGCTTAGGTGTCGTTCCCGGGGAGCTGTTTTTT CASSLGVVPGELFF
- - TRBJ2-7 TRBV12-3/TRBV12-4 TGTGCCAGCAGTTCCCGACATTCCTACGAGCAGTACTTC CASSSRHSYEQYF
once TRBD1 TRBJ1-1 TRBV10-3 TGTGCCATCGGAAGTTCGAGGACAGGTTTGAACACTGAAGCTTTCTTT CAIGSSRTGLNTEAFF
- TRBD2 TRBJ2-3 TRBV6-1 TGTGCCAGCAGTGCTGGACTAGCGGGGGGTGGAGATACGCAGTATTTT CASSAGLAGGGDTQYF
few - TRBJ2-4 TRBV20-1 TGCAGTGCCGGGCCTGTGGCAGCGGGCATAAGAGGAAACATTCAGTACTTC CSAGPVAAGIRGNIQYF
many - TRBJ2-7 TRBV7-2 TGTGCCAGCAGCTTACCAGGCTCCTACGAGCAGTACTTC CASSLPGSYEQYF